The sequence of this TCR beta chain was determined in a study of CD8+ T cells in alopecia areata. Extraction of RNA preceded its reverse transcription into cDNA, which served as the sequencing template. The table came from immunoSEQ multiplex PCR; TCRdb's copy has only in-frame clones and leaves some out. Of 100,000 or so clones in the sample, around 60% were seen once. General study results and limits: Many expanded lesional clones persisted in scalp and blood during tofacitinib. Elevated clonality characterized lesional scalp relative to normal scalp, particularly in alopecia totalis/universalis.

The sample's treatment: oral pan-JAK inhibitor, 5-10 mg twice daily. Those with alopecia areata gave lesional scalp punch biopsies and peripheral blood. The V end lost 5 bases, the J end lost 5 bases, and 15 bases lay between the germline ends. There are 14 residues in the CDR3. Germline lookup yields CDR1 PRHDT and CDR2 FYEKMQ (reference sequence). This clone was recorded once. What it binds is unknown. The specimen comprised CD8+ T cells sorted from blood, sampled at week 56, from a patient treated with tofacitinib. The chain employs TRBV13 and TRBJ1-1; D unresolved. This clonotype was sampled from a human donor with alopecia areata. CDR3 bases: TGTGCCAGCAGCGGCGGGCCCACGGGGACTGAAGCTTTCTTT. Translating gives CASSGGPTGTEAFF. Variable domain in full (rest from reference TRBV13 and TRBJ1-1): AAGVIQSPRHLIKEKRETATLKCYPIPRHDTVYWYQQGPGQDPQFLISFYEKMQSDKGSIPDRFSAQQFSDYHSELNMSSLELGDSALYFCASSGGPTGTEAFFGQGTRLTVV.